Below are 23 T cell receptor beta chains sequenced from a single sample in a study of shared clonotypes between healthy human individuals. Measured with immunoSEQ multiplex PCR; TCRdb has only the in-frame clones, and not every one. The table shows just over 2,000,000 clones, with over 85% occurring only once. Sequences were obtained from naive CD4+ T cells sorted from blood. The subset: CD45RA+ positively selected. The receptors stem from a man younger than 35 in good health.

The chain couples TRBV6-6 to TRBJ2-6, with 7 bases aligning to TRBD2. Per germline, CDR1 MNHNY and CDR2 SVGAGI (reference sequence). The CDR3 has 12 amino acids. The CDR3 region is CATSTGANVLTF. CDR3 nucleotide sequence: TGTGCGACTAGCACTGGGGCCAACGTCCTGACTTTC.

This clone was picked up one time. Other DNA sequences in this sample translate to the same CDR3. J is TRBJ2-5 and V is TRBV30; D is undetermined. Germline values: CDR1 GTSNPN, CDR2 SVGIG (reference sequence). V dropped 0 bases and J dropped 2 bases, with 7 bases sitting between them. This CDR3 has 13 residues. The CDR3 nucleotides are TGTGCCTGGAGTGTTAGGGCACAAGAGACCCAGTACTTC. Its protein product is CAWSVRAQETQYF. Supplemented by reference TRBV30 and TRBJ2-5, the full variable domain reads SQTIHQWPATLVQPVGSPLSLECTVEGTSNPNLYWYRQAAGRGLQLLFYSVGIGQISSEVPQNLSASRPQDRQFILSSKKLLLSDSGFYLCAWSVRAQETQYFGPGTRLLVL.

The chain is built from TRBV2 and TRBJ1-2; TRBD1 matches 8 bases. Germline V CDR1 and CDR2: SNHLY, FYNNEI. After removal of 4 bases from V and 6 bases from J, the junction contained 4 bases not matched to a gene. CDR3 size: 13 residues. CDR3 DNA sequence: TGTGCCAGCAGTGGGACAGGGTGGGATGGCTACACCTTC. Translating gives CASSGTGWDGYTF.

The genes are TRBV6-1 and TRBJ1-2; 7 positions agree with TRBD1. Germline V gene sequence: CDR1 MNHNS, CDR2 SASEGT. This CDR3 has 12 residues. The V segment lost 7 bases and the J segment 8 bases; nucleotides outside the gene matches: 7. CDR3 sequence (DNA): TGTGCCAGCATCCTGCAGGGGGGCGGCTACACCTTC. This encodes CASILQGGGYTF.

The J gene is TRBJ1-1, the V gene TRBV25-1, with D tentatively TRBD1 (5 bases). The CDR3 extends over 16 amino acids. V dropped 2 bases and J dropped 3 bases, with 16 bases sitting between them. The V gene's germline CDR1 is MGHDK and CDR2 SYGVNS. CDR3: CASSENPLRGDTEAFF. The CDR3 nucleotides are TGTGCCAGCAGTGAAAACCCTCTAAGGGGAGACACTGAAGCTTTCTTT.

The V and J genes are TRBV19 and TRBJ1-2, with D unresolved. Trimming left V 5 bases short and J 7 bases short, with 17 bases between. CDR1 and CDR2 from the germline V gene are LNHDA and SQIVND (reference sequence). CDR3 length: 14 residues. The CDR3 spells CASSAGLLRGGYTF. The CDR3 DNA is TGTGCCAGTAGTGCAGGACTGCTACGAGGTGGCTACACCTTC.

The genes are TRBV7-2 and TRBJ1-2; perhaps TRBD1 as D (5 bases). V was shortened by 0 bases and J by 2 bases, with 13 bases between the two germline ends. Per the germline V gene, CDR1 is SGHTA and CDR2 is FQGNSA. The CDR3 is 16 residues long. The CDR3 here is CASSLAQRGTNYGYTF. The CDR3 DNA reads as TGTGCCAGCAGCTTAGCCCAGCGGGGGACGAACTATGGCTACACCTTC. The full variable domain, its missing parts supplied by reference TRBV7-2 and TRBJ1-2, is GAGVSQSPSNKVTEKGKDVELRCDPISGHTALYWYRQSLGQGLEFLIYFQGNSAPDKSGLPSDRFSAERTGGSVSTLTIQRTQQEDSAVYLCASSLAQRGTNYGYTFGSGTRLTVV.

The gene calls are TRBV6-6 and TRBJ1-6; the match to TRBD1 covers 9 bases. The CDR3 is 15 residues long. Looked up from germline, CDR1 is MNHNY and CDR2 is SVGAGI (reference sequence). The V segment lost 8 bases and the J segment 9 bases; nucleotides outside the gene matches: 11. The CDR3 loop reads CASGVLGQGISPLHF. The CDR3 DNA reads TGTGCCAGCGGTGTATTGGGACAGGGTATTTCACCCCTCCACTTT.

The chain employs TRBV21-1 and TRBJ2-7; the table's TRBD2 call for D was not verified on the DNA. TRBV21-1 is marked as a pseudogene. The CDR3 runs 14 residues. CDR3 protein: CASGEERESDEQYF. CDR3 nucleotide sequence: TGTGCCAGCGGGGAGGAGCGGGAGAGTGACGAGCAGTACTTC.

This clone occurred once. The CDR3 bases are TGTGCCAGCAGTTCATGGGACAGGAGAGTTCAAGAGACCCAGTACTTC. It yields the protein CASSSWDRRVQETQYF. The rearrangement links TRBV28 to TRBJ2-5, with 8 positions matching TRBD1. V lost 4 bases to trimming and J lost 2 bases; unmatched junction nucleotides: 9. The CDR3 runs 16 residues. Germline-derived CDR1 and CDR2 are MDHEN and SYDVKM.

As for this clone: Compared with germline, one end of the junction differs, possibly owing to a read error. V and J are TRBV7-9 and TRBJ2-7; D is uncertain. The CDR3 runs 13 residues. CDR1 SEHNR and CDR2 FQNEAQ come from the germline V gene (reference sequence). As DNA, the CDR3 is TGTGCCAGCAGCTCGCCGGGCTCCCACGAGCAGTACTTC. Residues: CASSSPGSHEQYF.

V gene TRBV7-9 combines with J gene TRBJ1-1; D not resolved. CDR3 size: 13 residues. Per germline, CDR1 SEHNR and CDR2 FQNEAQ (reference sequence). Trimming removed 7 bases from V and 0 bases from J, with 9 bases in between. CDR3 sequence reads: CASIKGLNTEAFF. CDR3 nucleotide sequence: TGTGCCAGCATCAAGGGCCTGAACACTGAAGCTTTCTTT.

For this clone: Other DNA sequences in this sample translate to the same CDR3. The chain uses TRBV2 and TRBJ1-1; TRBD1 aligns across 9 bases. V gave up 4 bases and J gave up 8 bases; unmatched junction bases: 2. Germline loops: CDR1 SNHLY, CDR2 FYNNEI. This CDR3 has 12 residues. CDR3 amino acids: CASSVGTGEAFF. DNA for the CDR3: TGTGCCAGCAGTGTTGGGACAGGGGAAGCTTTCTTT.

About this clone: Distinct nucleotide sequences in the sample also encode this CDR3. V is TRBV7-2 and J is TRBJ2-5; D gene uncertain. This CDR3 has 12 amino acids. Germline loops: CDR1 SGHTA, CDR2 FQGNSA. V shed 4 bases and J shed 5 bases, with 8 bases lying between them. CDR3 protein: CASSSLRETQYF. CDR3 nucleotides: TGTGCCAGCAGCTCACTAAGGGAGACCCAGTACTTC.

The chain recombines TRBV10-3 with TRBJ1-4; D is unresolved. CDR3 size: 15 residues. V was shortened by 0 bases and J by 7 bases, with 12 bases between the two germline ends. Per the germline V gene, CDR1 is ENHRY and CDR2 is SYGVKD. The DNA for the CDR3 is TGTGCCATCAGTGAGTCAGGGTTCAGAGGTGAAAAACTGTTTTTT. It specifies CAISESGFRGEKLFF.

The chain uses TRBV6-6 and TRBJ2-1; tentatively, D is TRBD1 or TRBD2 (5 bases each). V was pared by 7 bases and J by 6 bases, with 7 bases between. The germline V gene has CDR1 MNHNY and CDR2 SVGAGI (reference sequence). The CDR3 loop spans 11 amino acids. CDR3 DNA: TGTGCCAGCACTGGGACCAATGAGCAGTTCTTC. Protein product: CASTGTNEQFF.

Only one count was recorded for this clone. The chain carries TRBV7-9 and TRBJ2-7; 7 bases fit TRBD1. V dropped 5 bases and J dropped 3; count of bases not matched to a gene: 4. The CDR3 length is 13 residues. Germline V gives CDR1 SEHNR, CDR2 FQNEAQ (reference sequence). In nucleotides, the CDR3 is TGTGCCAGCAGCCCCCGACAGGGCTACGAGCAGTACTTC. Residues: CASSPRQGYEQYF. Combining the CDR3 with reference TRBV7-9 and TRBJ2-7 gives the whole variable domain DTGVSQNPRHKITKRGQNVTFRCDPISEHNRLYWYRQTLGQGPEFLTYFQNEAQLEKSRLLSDRFSAERPKGSFSTLEIQRTEQGDSAMYLCASSPRQGYEQYFGPGTRLTVT.

The chain couples TRBV4-1 to TRBJ2-1, with a weak D call TRBD1 (5 bases). CDR3 length: 15 amino acids. CDR1 and CDR2 (germline): MGHRA, YSYEKL. The V end was cut by 0 bases, the J end by 2 bases, with 8 bases between. CDR3 protein: CASSQDRAPYNEQFF. The CDR3 DNA is TGCGCCAGCAGCCAAGACAGGGCACCCTACAATGAGCAGTTCTTC.

The chain carries TRBV2 and TRBJ2-3, with 8 bases that match TRBD1. CDR3 length: 14 amino acids. Trimming cost V 5 bases and J 5 bases; bases outside gene matches: 6. CDR1 SNHLY and CDR2 FYNNEI come from the germline V gene. The CDR3 here is CASSLDRAVDTQYF. The CDR3 DNA reads as TGTGCCAGCAGTTTGGACAGGGCCGTAGATACGCAGTATTTT.

CDR3 sequence reads: CASSLPGLAGGGYNEQFF. The CDR3 DNA sequence: TGTGCCAGCAGTTTGCCGGGACTAGCGGGGGGCGGTTACAATGAGCAGTTCTTC. The rearrangement uses TRBV28 and TRBJ2-1; 15 nucleotides align to TRBD2. The CDR3 loop spans 18 amino acids. V was pared by 3 bases and J by 4 bases, with 7 bases of the junction left unmatched. Germline V gives CDR1 MDHEN, CDR2 SYDVKM.

The chain is built from TRBV5-1 and TRBJ2-7; possibly TRBD2 for D (6 bases). Germline V gives CDR1 SGHRS, CDR2 YFSETQ. V lost 0 bases to trimming and J lost 2 bases, with 12 bases between them. The CDR3 has 15 residues. The CDR3 reads CASSLDPGAPYEQYF. In DNA form, the CDR3 reads TGCGCCAGCAGCTTGGATCCGGGAGCCCCCTACGAGCAGTACTTC.

CDR3 coding DNA: TGTGCCATCGGGGGGCCGACAGGGGAGGAAGCTTTCTTT. The encoded protein is CAIGGPTGEEAFF. The chain is built from TRBV10-3 and TRBJ1-1; the match to TRBD1 covers 8 bases. CDR1 and CDR2 from the germline V gene are ENHRY and SYGVKD. The CDR3 extends over 13 amino acids. Losses at the gene ends were 8 bases for V and 8 bases for J; bases not matched to a gene: 10.

This chain uses TRBV6-5 with TRBJ2-7; D is unresolved. The germline CDR1 and CDR2 sequences are MNHEY and SVGAGI. The CDR3 extends over 13 amino acids. The V end was cut by 7 bases, the J end by 0 bases, with 10 bases between. CDR3 DNA sequence: TGTGCCAGCACCAGTCCGAACTCCTACGAGCAGTACTTC. This codes for CASTSPNSYEQYF.